Following are 27 T cell receptor beta chains from one sample sequenced in a study of radiotherapy plus CTLA-4 blockade in lung cancer. Repertoires were generated with immunoSEQ multiplex PCR, while TCRdb's copy carries only in-frame clones and drops some. The sample contains 86,000 or so clones, 78% of which appear only once. The sequencing used peripheral blood, collected from a patient treated with radiotherapy plus ipilimumab. Receptors were obtained from a human donor with non-small cell lung cancer who had a partial response to radiotherapy plus ipilimumab. Some clones in this sample may be carry-over from other donors' samples.

This chain joins TRBV5-1 and TRBJ1-1; D gene ambiguous. In germline, CDR1 is SGHRS, CDR2 YFSETQ. This CDR3 comprises 16 residues. V was cut by 4 bases and J by 13 bases, with 29 bases left in between. CDR3 amino acids: CASSLRPLHYALGGFF. The CDR3 coding sequence is TGCGCCAGCAGCCTGAGGCCCCTTCACTATGCCTTGGGTGGTTTCTTT.

The J gene is TRBJ2-1, the V gene TRBV5-1; 7 bases are shared with TRBD1. Germline CDR1 SGHRS, CDR2 YFSETQ. Trimming at V came to 7 bases and at J to 3 bases, leaving 7 bases not matched to a gene. CDR3 length equals 14 residues. CDR3 coding DNA: TGCGCCAGCGGACCGACAGGGAACTACAATGAGCAGTTCTTC. This codes for CASGPTGNYNEQFF.

The chain joins TRBV6-5 to TRBJ1-2; 8 bases fit TRBD1. Germline V gene sequence: CDR1 MNHEY, CDR2 SVGAGI. V trimming: 6 bases; J trimming: 8 bases; junction bases outside the gene matches: 8. The CDR3 length is 13 residues. CDR3 nucleotides: TGTGCCAGCAGCCAGACAGGGGTGCGCGGCTACACCTTC. Protein: CASSQTGVRGYTF.

Concerning this clone itself: Other DNA sequences in this specimen translate into the identical CDR3. V usage is TRBV2 and J usage is TRBJ2-5; 8 bases align to TRBD2. The germline CDR1 and CDR2 sequences are SNHLY and FYNNEI. Germline trimming cut 7 bases from V and 4 bases from J; bases unmatched to any gene: 5. The CDR3 runs to 13 residues. As DNA, the CDR3 is TGTGCCAGCATGGGGCTAGCGGGAGAGACCCAGTACTTC. This codes for CASMGLAGETQYF.

J is TRBJ1-3 and V is TRBV19; the D is unclear. This CDR3 is built from 14 residues. V lost 7 bases and J lost 0, with 10 bases in between. Germline V gives CDR1 LNHDA, CDR2 SQIVND (reference sequence). The CDR3 DNA follows: TGTGCCAGTAAAGACACGAACTCTGGAAACACCATATATTTT. Its protein product is CASKDTNSGNTIYF.

The gene calls are TRBV10-3 and TRBJ2-1, with a tentative D call TRBD2 (6 bases). There are 13 residues in the CDR3. V was shortened by 7 bases and J by 9 bases, with 16 bases between the two germline ends. Per germline, CDR1 ENHRY and CDR2 SYGVKD. CDR3 in DNA: TGTGCCATCATGAGGCCGAACGGGGGTGAGCAGTTCTTC. It specifies CAIMRPNGGEQFF.

V and J are TRBV19 and TRBJ2-2; D call uncertain. CDR3 length: 15 residues. Trimming left V 3 bases short and J 2 bases short, with 10 bases between. Germline CDR1 is LNHDA and CDR2 is SQIVND (reference sequence). The CDR3 loop reads CASSIPPLNTGELFF. The CDR3 nucleotides are TGTGCCAGTAGTATCCCTCCACTCAACACCGGGGAGCTGTTTTTT.

This clone was picked up a small number of times. The chain links TRBV4-3 to TRBJ2-3; 10 positions agree with TRBD2. The ends lost 0 bases at V and 1 base at J; junction bases unmatched: 1. Germline CDR1 is LGHNA and CDR2 is YSLEER. CDR3 length equals 16 residues. The CDR3 coding sequence is TGCGCCAGCAGCCAAGATACTAGCGGGGGCACAGATACGCAGTATTTT. Amino acid sequence: CASSQDTSGGTDTQYF.

The chain employs TRBV7-8 and TRBJ1-1; D unresolved. The CDR3 has 13 amino acids. V lost 5 bases, J lost 2 bases, and 9 bases lay in between. Germline V gene data show CDR1 as SGHVS and CDR2 as FQNEAQ. CDR3 loop: CASSPHKNTEAFF. CDR3 nucleotide sequence: TGTGCCAGCAGCCCACATAAAAACACTGAAGCTTTCTTT.

The CDR3 nucleotides read TGCAGCGTTGACCGGGGGGGAGGCGGCTACACCTTC. Translation: CSVDRGGGGYTF. The V and J genes are TRBV29-1 and TRBJ1-2; D perhaps matches TRBD1 (5 bases). Germline V gene lookup returns CDR1 SQVTM and CDR2 ANQGSEA. The CDR3 contains 12 residues. V lost 3 bases and J lost 8, with 13 bases in between.

This clone was observed a handful of times. This chain links TRBV19 with TRBJ1-1; possible D gene TRBD1, 5 bases. The CDR3 is 16 amino acids. Germline CDR1 reads LNHDA; CDR2 reads SQIVND (reference sequence). The V and J ends lost 7 bases and 1 base respectively, with 19 bases between them. CDR3 DNA: TGTGCCAGTAATGGGCCAGGGATGAGAGGGAACACTGAAGCTTTCTTT. Residues: CASNGPGMRGNTEAFF.

This chain connects TRBV7-3 to TRBJ2-7, with a tentative D call TRBD1 (5 bases). Trimming took off 4 bases at V and 0 bases at J, with 19 bases between the two ends. From germline, CDR1 is SGHTA and CDR2 FQGTGA. CDR3 length: 17 residues. The CDR3 region is CASSYSRPQGSSYEQYF. The CDR3 bases are TGTGCCAGCAGCTATAGCCGCCCGCAGGGTAGCTCCTACGAGCAGTACTTC. Supplemented by reference TRBV7-3 and TRBJ2-7, the full variable domain reads GAGVSQTPSNKVTEKGKYVELRCDPISGHTALYWYRQSLGQGPEFLIYFQGTGAADDSGLPNDRFFAVRPEGSVSTLKIQRTERGDSAVYLCASSYSRPQGSSYEQYFGPGTRLTVT.

The chain recombines TRBV9 with TRBJ1-1; tentatively, D is TRBD1 (6 bases). Trimming took 3 bases from V and 5 from J, leaving 17 bases between them. Germline values: CDR1 SGDLS, CDR2 YYNGEE. The CDR3 is 15 amino acids. CDR3 sequence reads: CASSAGASGATEAFF. The DNA for the CDR3 is TGTGCCAGCAGCGCCGGGGCGTCAGGGGCTACTGAAGCTTTCTTT.

Comments on this clone: One end of the junction does not line up with germline, which may come from a read error. The chain links TRBV4-2 to TRBJ1-2; the match to TRBD1 covers 7 bases. In germline, CDR1 is LGHNA, CDR2 YNFKEQ. CDR3 length: 16 amino acids. The CDR3 loop is CASRQEQGSPSYGYTF. The CDR3 DNA reads TGTGCCAGCAGGCAAGAACAGGGGAGTCCTAGCTATGGCTACACCTTC.

V and J are TRBV6-6 and TRBJ2-3; D is ambiguous. Trimming removed 5 bases from V and 4 bases from J, with 13 bases in between. There are 14 residues in the CDR3. Per the germline V gene, CDR1 is MNHNY and CDR2 is SVGAGI (reference sequence). The CDR3 DNA is TGTGCCAGCAGTCCCTCCGTCCCGGCAGATACGCAGTATTTT. Translated, it gives CASSPSVPADTQYF.

The chain links TRBV19 to TRBJ1-2, with 8 bases lining up with TRBD1. From germline, CDR1 is LNHDA and CDR2 SQIVND (reference sequence). V lost 3 bases, J lost 5 bases, and 5 bases stayed unmatched. CDR3 length: 14 residues. The CDR3: CASSMDREWYGYTF. The CDR3 DNA sequence: TGTGCCAGTAGTATGGACAGGGAATGGTATGGCTACACCTTC. The variable domain in full, completed from reference TRBV19 and TRBJ1-2, reads DGGITQSPKYLFRKEGQNVTLSCEQNLNHDAMYWYRQDPGQGLRLIYYSQIVNDFQKGDIAEGYSVSREKKESFPLTVTSAQKNPTAFYLCASSMDREWYGYTFGSGTRLTVV.

V is TRBV28 and J is TRBJ2-7, with TRBD1 as a possible D gene (6 bases). V shed 4 bases and J shed 2 bases, with 9 bases lying between them. The CDR3 has 13 residues. The germline V gene encodes CDR1 MDHEN and CDR2 SYDVKM. The CDR3 reads CASSSQGPYEQYF. DNA of the CDR3: TGTGCCAGCAGTTCCCAGGGGCCCTACGAGCAGTACTTC.

This clone has just one count. The chain is built from TRBV7-2 and TRBJ2-5; 9 nucleotides line up with TRBD1. Germline trimming cut 6 bases from V and 5 bases from J; bases unmatched to any gene: 7. The CDR3 consists of 14 residues. CDR1 is SGHTA and CDR2 is FQGNSA in the germline V gene. Here the CDR3 reads CASSIDRGRETQYF. The CDR3, as DNA: TGTGCCAGCAGTATCGACAGGGGGAGGGAGACCCAGTACTTC.

The chain employs TRBV2 and TRBJ2-7, with 8 bases aligning to TRBD2. J gave up 2 bases and V 6 bases, and 6 bases lay outside the gene matches. CDR1 is SNHLY and CDR2 is FYNNEI in the germline V gene. This CDR3 region has 14 residues. CDR3 bases: TGTGCCAGCAGAAAGACTAGCGCAACCTACGAGCAGTACTTC. Amino acids: CASRKTSATYEQYF.

The chain couples TRBV19 to TRBJ1-5; 11 positions agree with TRBD1. This CDR3 contains 16 residues. Trimming at V came to 3 bases and at J to 3 bases, leaving 4 bases not matched to a gene. The germline CDR1 and CDR2 sequences are LNHDA and SQIVND (reference sequence). CDR3 sequence (DNA): TGTGCCAGTAGTATGAGGGACAGGGGGAACAATCAGCCCCAGCATTTT. Protein product: CASSMRDRGNNQPQHF.

This clone has more than one count but fewer than ten. J is TRBJ2-3 and V is TRBV11-2; TRBD2 is a possible D gene (7 bases). The CDR3 has 15 residues. In germline, CDR1 is SGHAT, CDR2 FQNNGV. Trimming took 5 bases from V and 5 from J, leaving 17 bases between them. Written as DNA, the CDR3 is TGTGCCAGCAGCCGCGGAGGGGGGGCTAGAGATACGCAGTATTTT. It codes for CASSRGGGARDTQYF. The whole variable domain, remainder taken from reference TRBV11-2 and TRBJ2-3, is EAGVAQSPRYKIIEKRQSVAFWCNPISGHATLYWYQQILGQGPKLLIQFQNNGVVDDSQLPKDRFSAERLKGVDSTLKIQPAKLEDSAVYLCASSRGGGARDTQYFGPGTRLTVL.

V is TRBV9 and J is TRBJ2-1, with 8 nucleotides matching TRBD2. Trimming at V came to 4 bases and at J to 0 bases, leaving 6 bases not matched to a gene. Looked up from germline, CDR1 is SGDLS and CDR2 is YYNGEE. The CDR3 covers 16 residues. CDR3 bases: TGTGCCAGCAGCCTTAGCGGGACGAGCTCCTACAATGAGCAGTTCTTC. This codes for CASSLSGTSSYNEQFF.

The CDR3 sequence: CASTLTSGGFAGELFF. For the CDR3, the DNA is TGTGCCAGTACCCTCACCTCAGGGGGCTTCGCCGGGGAGCTGTTTTTT. The chain has TRBV19 and TRBJ2-2, with 8 bases identical to TRBD1. The V segment lost 7 bases and the J segment 6 bases; nucleotides outside the gene matches: 13. From germline, CDR1 is LNHDA and CDR2 SQIVND (reference sequence). The CDR3 length is 16 residues.

This clone was detected only a few times. The chain uses TRBV20-1 and TRBJ1-1; D uncertain. The CDR3 length is 11 residues. Germline V lookup: CDR1 DFQATT, CDR2 SNEGSKA (reference sequence). With 7 bases removed from V and 4 bases from J, the gap between germline ends came to 10 bases. The CDR3 DNA follows: TGCAGTGTTACACAGAGCACTGAAGCTTTCTTT. Encoded protein: CSVTQSTEAFF.

CDR3 sequence: CATRQGQGFEQYF. The CDR3 DNA is TGTGCCACCCGGCAGGGACAGGGGTTTGAGCAGTACTTC. V and J are TRBV6-1 and TRBJ2-7; 10 nucleotides align to TRBD1. The CDR3 is 13 residues long. Losses at the gene ends were 10 bases for V and 7 bases for J; bases not matched to a gene: 10. Germline CDR1 is MNHNS and CDR2 is SASEGT.

The chain employs TRBV19 and TRBJ1-4; a possible D gene is TRBD1 (6 bases). The CDR3 covers 13 residues. CDR1 is LNHDA and CDR2 is SQIVND in the germline V gene (reference sequence). Trimming removed 5 bases at V and 8 bases at J, with 12 bases between. The CDR3: CASSVDRSEKLFF. CDR3 DNA: TGTGCCAGTAGTGTGGACAGAAGCGAAAAACTGTTTTTT.

The CDR3 loop is CASSYGSGNIQYF. Written as DNA, the CDR3 is TGTGCCAGCAGTTACGGTTCGGGAAACATTCAGTACTTC. The rearrangement uses TRBV6-5 and TRBJ2-4; D is unresolved. In germline, CDR1 is MNHEY, CDR2 SVGAGI. CDR3 length: 13 amino acids. The ends were cut back, 2 bases at V and 6 bases at J, with 8 bases in the middle.